This T cell receptor (beta chain) comes out of a study of blood T cell repertoires in COVID-19. Study background: The United States, Italy and Spain provided the acute and convalescent COVID-19 samples.

Method: immunoSEQ multiplex PCR; TCRdb's copy keeps in-frame clones and lacks some. The data contain 93,000 or so clones, roughly 84% of them singletons. CDR3 size: 15 residues. CDR1 is SNHLY and CDR2 is FYNNEI in the germline V gene. V trimming: 8 bases; J trimming: 5 bases; junction bases outside the gene matches: 6. Input material: peripheral blood. The clonotype comes from a human donor in a cohort sampled during active COVID-19. The V call is TRBV2, the J call TRBJ2-2; 12 nucleotides line up with TRBD2. The CDR3 nucleotides read TGTGCCAGCGAATCAGGACTAGCGGGGACCGGGGAGCTGTTTTTT. Residues: CASESGLAGTGELFF. The whole variable domain, filled in from reference TRBV2 and TRBJ2-2, reads EPEVTQTPSHQVTQMGQEVILRCVPISNHLYFYWYRQILGQKVEFLVSFYNNEISEKSEIFDDQFSVERPDGSNFTLKIRSTKLEDSAMYFCASESGLAGTGELFFGEGSRLTVL.